These 8 T cell receptor beta chains share one sample of origin, sequenced in a study of blood T cells in healthy people across ages. The authors ran a second PCR of about 6 to 11 cycles using a sample-barcoded 5' primer and a J-beta primer mix. A single record per CDR3 protein comes from TCRdb applying MiXCR to the 5' RACE reads. The data show some 560,000 distinct CDR3 sequences, about 25% seen once. This same sample was also part of a study on T cells of mothers and their children.

The sample comprised blood. The receptors were gathered from a boy younger than 10 in good health.

This clonotype was seen at least ten times. The chain carries TRBV11-3 and TRBJ1-1; the D gene is possibly TRBD1 (6 bases). The germline CDR1 and CDR2 sequences are SGHNT and YENEEA. V was cut by 5 bases and J by 3 bases, with 10 bases left in between. The CDR3 consists of 13 residues. The CDR3 nucleotides read TGTGCCAGCAGCCGGGACACCTACACTGAAGCTTTCTTT. Protein product: CASSRDTYTEAFF.

A few counts support this clonotype. This chain links TRBV5-1 with TRBJ2-5; 11 bases map to TRBD1. Germline CDR1 SGHRS, CDR2 YFSETQ. There are 19 residues in the CDR3. The ends lost 0 bases at V and 1 base at J; junction bases unmatched: 11. CDR3 region: CASSLEDRGRAGSQETQYF. Here the CDR3 DNA reads TGCGCCAGCAGCTTGGAGGACAGGGGGCGCGCCGGGAGCCAAGAGACCCAGTACTTC.

A few counts support this clonotype. The rearrangement joins TRBV9 to TRBJ2-3; tentative D call: TRBD2 (7 bases). In germline, CDR1 is SGDLS, CDR2 YYNGEE. The CDR3 spans 15 residues. The V end was cut by 1 base, the J end by 5 bases, with 14 bases between. The CDR3 region is CASSVSGGAGDTQYF. The CDR3 nucleotides read TGTGCCAGCAGCGTAAGTGGGGGGGCCGGAGATACGCAGTATTTT.

The chain carries TRBV6-5 and TRBJ1-1; the match to TRBD1 covers 7 bases. Germline CDR1 and CDR2: MNHEY and SVGAGI. V dropped 2 bases and J dropped 1; count of bases not matched to a gene: 4. The CDR3 totals 15 residues. Written as DNA, the CDR3 is TGTGCCAGCAGTTACACGGGACAGAGGAACACTGAAGCTTTCTTT. Encoded protein: CASSYTGQRNTEAFF.

In this sample, this clonotype turned up a few times. V gene TRBV20-1 combines with J gene TRBJ2-2; 8 nucleotides agree with TRBD2. The CDR3 runs to 15 residues. The germline gives CDR1 DFQATT, CDR2 SNEGSKA (reference sequence). Unmatched junction bases numbered 7, after V lost 0 bases and J lost 7 bases. The CDR3 coding sequence is TGCAGTGCTAGAGAGAGTCGGGGGGGGTACGGGGAGCTGTTTTTT. Amino acid sequence: CSARESRGGYGELFF.

The J gene is TRBJ1-5, the V gene TRBV12-3 or TRBV12-4, with 7 bases lining up with TRBD1. The V segment lost 2 bases and the J segment 6 bases; nucleotides outside the gene matches: 7. This CDR3 comprises 15 residues. The CDR3 nucleotides are TGTGCCAGCAGTTTAAGGGCAGGGGGTTCTCAGCCCCAGCATTTT. Residues: CASSLRAGGSQPQHF.

A remark on this clonotype: An end of the junction does not agree with germline; a read error may underlie this. The V call is TRBV6-6, the J call TRBJ2-7, with unresolved D. The V gene's germline CDR1 is MNHNY and CDR2 SVGAGI (reference sequence). The CDR3 spans 13 residues. As DNA, the CDR3 is TGTGCTAGCAGTTACTCGGAGAACTACGAGCAGTACTTC. Translation gives CASSYSENYEQYF.

This chain connects TRBV27 to TRBJ2-1, with no clear D. Germline CDR1 is MNHEY and CDR2 is SMNVEV (reference sequence). V dropped 6 bases and J dropped 0 bases, with 6 bases sitting between them. The CDR3 length is 13 residues. As DNA, the CDR3 is TGTGCCAGCAGCGGCGACTCCTACAATGAGCAGTTCTTC. Its translation is CASSGDSYNEQFF.